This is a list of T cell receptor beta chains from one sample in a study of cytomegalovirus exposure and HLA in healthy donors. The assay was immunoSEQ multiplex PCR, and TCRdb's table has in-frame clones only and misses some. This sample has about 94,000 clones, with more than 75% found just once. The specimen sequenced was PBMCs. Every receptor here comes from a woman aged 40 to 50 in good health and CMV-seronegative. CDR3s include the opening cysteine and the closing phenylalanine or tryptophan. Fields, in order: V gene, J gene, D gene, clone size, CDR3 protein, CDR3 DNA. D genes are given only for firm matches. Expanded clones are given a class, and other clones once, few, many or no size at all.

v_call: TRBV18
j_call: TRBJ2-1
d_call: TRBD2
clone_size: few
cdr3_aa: CASSPNSGGANEQFF
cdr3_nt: TGTGCCAGCTCACCCAATAGCGGGGGGGCCAATGAGCAGTTCTTC

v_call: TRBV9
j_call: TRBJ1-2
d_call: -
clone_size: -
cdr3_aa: CASSVGQLSGYGYTF
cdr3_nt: TGTGCCAGCAGCGTGGGCCAACTTAGTGGCTATGGCTACACCTTC

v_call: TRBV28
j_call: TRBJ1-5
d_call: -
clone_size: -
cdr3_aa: CASSFRLNQPQHF
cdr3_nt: TGTGCCAGCAGTTTTAGACTCAATCAGCCCCAGCATTTT

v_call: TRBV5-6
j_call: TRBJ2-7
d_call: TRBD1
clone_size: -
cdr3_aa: CASSEDRGLSYEQYF
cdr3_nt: TGTGCCAGCAGCGAGGACAGGGGTCTTTCCTACGAGCAGTACTTC

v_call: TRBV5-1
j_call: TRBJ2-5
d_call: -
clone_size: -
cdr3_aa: CASSFGGEETQYF
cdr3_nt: TGCGCCAGCAGCTTCGGCGGGGAGGAGACCCAGTACTTC

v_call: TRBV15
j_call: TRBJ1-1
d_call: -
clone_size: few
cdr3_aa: CATSRDHRESTEAFF
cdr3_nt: TGTGCCACCAGCAGAGATCATAGGGAGAGCACTGAAGCTTTCTTT

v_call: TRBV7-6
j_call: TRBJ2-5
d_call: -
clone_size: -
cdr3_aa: CASSLVLQETQYF
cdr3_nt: TGTGCCAGCAGCTTAGTCCTTCAAGAGACCCAGTACTTC

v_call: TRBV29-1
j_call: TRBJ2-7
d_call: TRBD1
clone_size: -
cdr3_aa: CSVDGQGTPYEQYF
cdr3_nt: TGCAGCGTAGATGGACAGGGTACCCCCTACGAGCAGTACTTC

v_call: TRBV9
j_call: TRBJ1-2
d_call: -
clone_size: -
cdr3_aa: CASYRDTRGYTF
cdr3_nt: TGTGCCAGCTACCGGGACACCCGAGGCTACACCTTC

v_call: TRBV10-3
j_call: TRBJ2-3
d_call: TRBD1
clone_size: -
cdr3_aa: CAISVGTATDTQYF
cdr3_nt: TGTGCCATCAGTGTCGGGACAGCCACAGATACGCAGTATTTT